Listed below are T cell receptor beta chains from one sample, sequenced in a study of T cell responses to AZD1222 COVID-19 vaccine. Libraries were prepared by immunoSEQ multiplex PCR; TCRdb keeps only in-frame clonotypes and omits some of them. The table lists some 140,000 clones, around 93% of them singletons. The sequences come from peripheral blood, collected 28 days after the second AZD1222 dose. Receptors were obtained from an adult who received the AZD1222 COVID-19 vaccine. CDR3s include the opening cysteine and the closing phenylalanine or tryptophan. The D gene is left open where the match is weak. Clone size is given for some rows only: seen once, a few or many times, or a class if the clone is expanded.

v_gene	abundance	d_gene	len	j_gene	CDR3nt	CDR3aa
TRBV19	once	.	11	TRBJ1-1	TGTGCCACGCCTGGTCGGACTGAAGCTTTCTTT	CATPGRTEAFF
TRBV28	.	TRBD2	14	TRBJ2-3	TGTGCCAGCTCCTCTAGCGGGGGTGGGGATACGCAGTATTTT	CASSSSGGGDTQYF
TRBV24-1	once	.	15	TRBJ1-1	TGTGCCACCCGAGGGAAACAGGGATTGAACACTGAAGCTTTCTTT	CATRGKQGLNTEAFF
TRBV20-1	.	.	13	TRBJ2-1	TGCAGTGCTAGTAGGGACTCGTACAATGAGCAGTTCTTC	CSASRDSYNEQFF
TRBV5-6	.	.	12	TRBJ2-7	TGTGCCAGCAGCTTGGCGTTCGACGAGCAGTACTTC	CASSLAFDEQYF
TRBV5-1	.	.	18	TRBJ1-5	TGCGCCAGCAGCCCGTCTGCGTCCCAGGGGTCGGGAAATCAGCCCCAGCATTTT	CASSPSASQGSGNQPQHF
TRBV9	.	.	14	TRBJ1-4	TGTGCCAGCAGCGCCTGGGGAGCTAATGAAAAACTGTTTTTT	CASSAWGANEKLFF
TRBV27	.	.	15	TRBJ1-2	TGTGCCAGCAGACCCGAACCCAGGGAAATCTATGGCTACACCTTC	CASRPEPREIYGYTF
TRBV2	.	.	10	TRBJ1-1	TGTGCCAGCGCGAACACTGAAGCTTTCTTT	CASANTEAFF
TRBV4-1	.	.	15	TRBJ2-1	TGCGCCAGCAGCCAAGATCCCACAGGGAACAATGAGCAGTTCTTC	CASSQDPTGNNEQFF
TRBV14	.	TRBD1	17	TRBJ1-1	TGTGCCAGCAGCCTCCTACCGGGACAGGGGGCGCCCACTGAAGCTTTCTTT	CASSLLPGQGAPTEAFF
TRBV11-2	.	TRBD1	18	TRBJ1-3	TGTGCCAGCAGCTATCTTCTGGGACAGGGGGCCGCTGGAAACACCATATATTTT	CASSYLLGQGAAGNTIYF
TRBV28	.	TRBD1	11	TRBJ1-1	TGTGCCAGCGGGACAGGATTTGAAGCTTTCTTT	CASGTGFEAFF
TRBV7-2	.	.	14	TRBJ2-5	TGTGCCAGCAGCTTCAGGGCAGCCCAAGAGACCCAGTACTTC	CASSFRAAQETQYF
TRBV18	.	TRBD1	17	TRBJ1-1	TGTGCCAGCTCACCTTTCATATTGGGACAGGGGAACACTGAAGCTTTCTTT	CASSPFILGQGNTEAFF
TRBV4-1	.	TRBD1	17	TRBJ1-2	TGCGCCAGCAGCCTCTCTGCCGGGACAGGGGCCAACTATGGCTACACCTTC	CASSLSAGTGANYGYTF
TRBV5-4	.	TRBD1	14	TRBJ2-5	TGTGCCAGCAGCTTACGACAGGGAAAAGAGACCCAGTACTTC	CASSLRQGKETQYF
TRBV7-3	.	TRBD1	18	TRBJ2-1	TGTGCCAGCAGCTTAATTGGAGGGGGGACAGGCATTCACAATGAGCAGTTCTTC	CASSLIGGGTGIHNEQFF
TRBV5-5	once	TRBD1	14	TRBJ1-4	TGTGCCAGCAGCCCCGGGACAGGGGATGAAAAACTGTTTTTT	CASSPGTGDEKLFF
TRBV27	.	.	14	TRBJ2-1	TGTGCCAGCACCTCAGGGGGACTAGTAAATGAGCAGTTCTTC	CASTSGGLVNEQFF
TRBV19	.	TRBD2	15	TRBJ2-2	TGTGCCAGTAGTATCCGGGGGGGGTTCGCCGGGGAGCTGTTTTTT	CASSIRGGFAGELFF
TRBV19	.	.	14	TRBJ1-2	TGTGCCAGTAGCCGCCCTAACAGCCGATATGGCTACACCTTC	CASSRPNSRYGYTF
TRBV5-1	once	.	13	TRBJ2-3	TGCGCCAGCAGCGGGAACCCCGTAGATACGCAGTATTTT	CASSGNPVDTQYF
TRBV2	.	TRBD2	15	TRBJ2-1	TGTGCCAGCAGTGAATGGACTAGCGGGGTCAATGAGCAGTTCTTC	CASSEWTSGVNEQFF
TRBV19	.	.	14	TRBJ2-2	TGTGCCAGTAGTATCTACCAGAACACCGGGGAGCTGTTTTTT	CASSIYQNTGELFF
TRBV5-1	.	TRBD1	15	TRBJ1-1	TGCGCCAGCAGAGGGACAGGGATGGCGGGGACTGAAGCTTTCTTT	CASRGTGMAGTEAFF
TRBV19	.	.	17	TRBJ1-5	TGTGCCACCCTACCTCCCCCTCGAAGAATTAGCAATCAGCCCCAGCATTTT	CATLPPPRRISNQPQHF
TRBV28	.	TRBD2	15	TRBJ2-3	TGTGCCAGCAGTCGAGGACTAGCGGGCACAGATACGCAGTATTTT	CASSRGLAGTDTQYF
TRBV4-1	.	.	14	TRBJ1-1	TGCGCCAGCGGGAGACAGGTTGGAGGGACTGAAGCTTTCTTT	CASGRQVGGTEAFF
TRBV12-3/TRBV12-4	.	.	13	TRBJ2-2	TGTGCCAGCAGGAACATGGGGCACGGGGAGCTGTTTTTT	CASRNMGHGELFF
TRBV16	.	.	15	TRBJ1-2	TGTGCCAGCAGCCAATCGCCAGGGTCTAACTATGGCTACACCTTC	CASSQSPGSNYGYTF
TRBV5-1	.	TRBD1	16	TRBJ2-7	TGCGCCAGCAGCCCAACTGGACAGGCCCTTTACTACGAGCAGTACTTC	CASSPTGQALYYEQYF
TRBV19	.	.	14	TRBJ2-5	TGTGCCAGTAGTCCAAGACGGTTACAAGAGACCCAGTACTTC	CASSPRRLQETQYF
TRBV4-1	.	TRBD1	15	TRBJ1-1	TGCGCCAGCAGCCAAGTTAGGGACAGGGACCCTGAAGCTTTCTTT	CASSQVRDRDPEAFF
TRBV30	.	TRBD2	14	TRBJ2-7	TGTGCCTGGGGGACTAGCGGGGGCAGTAACGAGCAGTACTTC	CAWGTSGGSNEQYF
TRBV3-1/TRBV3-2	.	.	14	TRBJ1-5	TGTGCCAGCAGCCAAGTGATCAGCAATCAGCCCCAGCATTTT	CASSQVISNQPQHF
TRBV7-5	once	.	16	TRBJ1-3	TGTGCCAGAAGCCAACCGACAGGGGTATCTGGAAACACCATATATTTT	CARSQPTGVSGNTIYF
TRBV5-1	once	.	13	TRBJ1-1	TGCGCCAGCAGCTTGAGTCCCCGACGATGGGCTTTCTTT	CASSLSPRRWAFF
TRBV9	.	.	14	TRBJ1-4	TGTGCCAGCAGCCCGGGATTGATGAATGAAAAACTGTTTTTT	CASSPGLMNEKLFF
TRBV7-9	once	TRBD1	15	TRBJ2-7	TGTGCCAGCAGCTTTGACAGGGGAGAGTCCTACGAGCAGTACTTC	CASSFDRGESYEQYF
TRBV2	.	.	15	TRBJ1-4	TGTGCCAGCAGGAGGAGGGAAACAACTAATGAAAAACTGTTTTTT	CASRRRETTNEKLFF
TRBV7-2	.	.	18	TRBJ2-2	TGTGCCAGCAGCTTAGCCAGACCGGGACTCACGAACACCGGGGAGCTGTTTTTT	CASSLARPGLTNTGELFF